This T cell receptor beta chain came from a study of T cell responses to AZD1222 COVID-19 vaccine. Study findings and constraints: Donors were chiefly white British, with a greater number of females, and clonal diversity was perhaps underestimated. Nearly half of the spike-specific TCRs reportedly recognize variant regions that carry no mutations. The study identified only five to seven AZD1222 recipients as seropositive at baseline.

To note about this clone: Its specificity is not known.

The repertoire was sequenced with immunoSEQ multiplex PCR; TCRdb's copy has only in-frame clones and lacks some. The sample lists about 180,000 clones, around nine tenths occurring once. The CDR3 runs to 15 residues. Looked up from germline, CDR1 is MDHEN and CDR2 is SYDVKM. Trimming pared 1 base from V and 0 bases from J, leaving 7 bases between. This clonotype originated in an adult who received the AZD1222 COVID-19 vaccine. Sequences were derived from peripheral blood, sampled 28 days after the second AZD1222 dose. This chain joins TRBV28 and TRBJ1-3; D is uncertain. CDR3 loop: CASSLFRPSGNTIYF. The CDR3 bases are TGTGCCAGCAGTTTATTTCGCCCCTCTGGAAACACCATATATTTT.